This paragraph reports one T cell receptor beta chain. The data originate from a study of blood T cell repertoires in COVID-19. The overall study: The cDNA or gDNA used as material had been derived from T cells, B-cell-depleted T cells, or PBMCs.

In the original analysis: Researchers report that nucleated cell counts were estimated from reference gene primer amplification. Clones were sequenced by immunoSEQ multiplex PCR, and TCRdb holds only the in-frame ones, with some missing. D and trimming were read from the DNA, whereas the V and J calls and clone size are those reported in that table. This sample has 110,000 to 150,000 clones, with just under 85% found just once. Living in 24 US areas, the participants were between roughly 18 and 90 years of age. Self-reported history from a screening survey and questionnaire set each donor's cohort. The junction had 9 bases not matched to a gene; V was cut back by 3 bases and J by 5 bases. The CDR3 has 15 residues. CDR1 and CDR2 (germline): MNHEY, SVGEGT.

The specimen sequenced was PBMCs or T cells enriched from blood (not recorded which). This receptor was identified in a man in his fifties or sixties who had recovered from COVID-19. V is TRBV6-2 or TRBV6-3 and J is TRBJ1-2; 7 positions match TRBD1. CDR3 coding DNA: TGTGCCAGCAGTTATTCCGACAGGGCCGCGTATGGCTACACCTTC. Amino acid sequence: CASSYSDRAAYGYTF.